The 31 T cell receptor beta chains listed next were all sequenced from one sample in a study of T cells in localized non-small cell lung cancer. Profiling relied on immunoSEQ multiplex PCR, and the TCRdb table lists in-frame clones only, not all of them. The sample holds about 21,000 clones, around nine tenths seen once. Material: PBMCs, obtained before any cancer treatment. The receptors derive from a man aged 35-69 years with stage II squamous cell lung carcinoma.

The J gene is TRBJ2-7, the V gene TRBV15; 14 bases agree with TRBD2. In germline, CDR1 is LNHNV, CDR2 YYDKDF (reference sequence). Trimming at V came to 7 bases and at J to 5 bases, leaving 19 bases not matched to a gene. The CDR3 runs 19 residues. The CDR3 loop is CATNGSGTSGRRNPHEQYF. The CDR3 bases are TGTGCCACCAACGGGAGCGGGACTAGCGGGAGACGAAACCCCCACGAGCAGTACTTC.

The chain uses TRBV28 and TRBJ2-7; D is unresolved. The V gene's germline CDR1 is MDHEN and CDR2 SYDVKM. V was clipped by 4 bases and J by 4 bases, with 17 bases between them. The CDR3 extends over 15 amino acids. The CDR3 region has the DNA TGTGCCAGCAGTTCTGGTGGACGGAATATATACGAGCAGTACTTC. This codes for CASSSGGRNIYEQYF.

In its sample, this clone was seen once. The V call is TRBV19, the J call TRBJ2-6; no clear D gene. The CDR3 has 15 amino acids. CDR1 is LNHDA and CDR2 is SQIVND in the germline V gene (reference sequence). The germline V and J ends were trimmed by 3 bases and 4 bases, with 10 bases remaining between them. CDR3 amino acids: CASSIGPGGANVLTF. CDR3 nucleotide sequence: TGTGCCAGTAGTATCGGGCCGGGCGGGGCCAACGTCCTGACTTTC.

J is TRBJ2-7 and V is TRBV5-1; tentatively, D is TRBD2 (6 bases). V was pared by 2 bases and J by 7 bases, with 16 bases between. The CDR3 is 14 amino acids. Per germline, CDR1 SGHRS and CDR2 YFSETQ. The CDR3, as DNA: TGCGCCAGCAGCTTTACGGGAGAGAAGGTGGAGCAGTACTTC. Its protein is CASSFTGEKVEQYF.

The CDR3 sequence is CASSQDGSGLVQETQYF. The DNA of the CDR3 is TGCGCCAGCAGCCAAGACGGGAGCGGGTTAGTCCAAGAGACCCAGTACTTC. This chain links TRBV4-1 with TRBJ2-5, with D tentatively TRBD2 (6 bases). Germline values: CDR1 MGHRA, CDR2 YSYEKL. The CDR3 is made up of 17 amino acids. V gave up 0 bases and J gave up 1 base, with 15 bases separating them.

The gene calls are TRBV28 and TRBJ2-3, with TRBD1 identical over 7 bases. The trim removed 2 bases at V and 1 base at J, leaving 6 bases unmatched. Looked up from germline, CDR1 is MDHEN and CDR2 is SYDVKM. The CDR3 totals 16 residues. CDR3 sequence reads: CASSLLRTGGTDTQYF. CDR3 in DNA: TGTGCCAGCAGTTTACTCCGGACAGGCGGCACAGATACGCAGTATTTT.

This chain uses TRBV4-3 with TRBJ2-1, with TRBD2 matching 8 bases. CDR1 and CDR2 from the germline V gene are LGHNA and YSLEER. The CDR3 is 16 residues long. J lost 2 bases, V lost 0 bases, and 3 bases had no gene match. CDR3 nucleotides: TGCGCCAGCAGCCAAGATCGGGGGGGCCCCTACAATGAGCAGTTCTTC. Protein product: CASSQDRGGPYNEQFF.

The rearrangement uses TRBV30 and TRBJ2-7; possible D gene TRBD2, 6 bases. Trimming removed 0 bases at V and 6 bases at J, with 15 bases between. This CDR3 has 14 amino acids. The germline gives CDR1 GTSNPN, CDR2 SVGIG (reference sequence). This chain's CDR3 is CAWSVLLWRGEQYF. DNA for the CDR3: TGTGCCTGGAGTGTACTATTATGGAGGGGCGAGCAGTACTTC.

The CDR3 reads CASSLSGGAGTLFF. CDR3 coding DNA: TGTGCCAGCAGTTTATCGGGGGGGGCGGGGACGCTGTTTTTT. The chain uses TRBV27 and TRBJ1-4, with a weak D call TRBD1 (6 bases). Germline V gene sequence: CDR1 MNHEY, CDR2 SMNVEV (reference sequence). The CDR3 is 14 residues long. Trimming took 0 bases from V and 14 from J, leaving 16 bases between them. Complete variable domain (other parts from reference TRBV27 and TRBJ1-4): EAQVTQNPRYLITVTGKKLTVTCSQNMNHEYMSWYRQDPGLGLRQIYYSMNVEVTDKGDVPEGYKVSRKEKRNFPLILESPSPNQTSLYFCASSLSGGAGTLFFGSGTQLSVL.

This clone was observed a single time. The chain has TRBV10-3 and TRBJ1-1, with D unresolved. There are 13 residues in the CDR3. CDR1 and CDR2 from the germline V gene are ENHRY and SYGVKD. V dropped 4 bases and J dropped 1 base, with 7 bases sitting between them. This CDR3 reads CAISGRWNTEAFF. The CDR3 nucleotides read TGTGCCATCAGTGGAAGGTGGAACACTGAAGCTTTCTTT.

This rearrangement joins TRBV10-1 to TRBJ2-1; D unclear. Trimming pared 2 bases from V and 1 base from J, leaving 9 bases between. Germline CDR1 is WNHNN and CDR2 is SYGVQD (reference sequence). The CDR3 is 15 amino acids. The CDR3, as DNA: TGCGCCAGCAGTGAGGGCCGCGGTTCCTACAATGAGCAGTTCTTC. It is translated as CASSEGRGSYNEQFF.

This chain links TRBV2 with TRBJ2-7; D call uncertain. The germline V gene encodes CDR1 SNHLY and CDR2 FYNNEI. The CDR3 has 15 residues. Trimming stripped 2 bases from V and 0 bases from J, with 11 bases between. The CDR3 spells CASSERRLSSYEQYF. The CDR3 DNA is TGTGCCAGCAGTGAAAGGCGCCTAAGCTCCTACGAGCAGTACTTC.

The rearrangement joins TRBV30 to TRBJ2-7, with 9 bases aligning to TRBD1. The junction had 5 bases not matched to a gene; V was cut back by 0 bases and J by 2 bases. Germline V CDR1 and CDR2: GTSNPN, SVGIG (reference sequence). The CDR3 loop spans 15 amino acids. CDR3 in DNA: TGTGCCTGGAGTGTAGGACAGGGGTCCGCCTACGAGCAGTACTTC. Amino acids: CAWSVGQGSAYEQYF.

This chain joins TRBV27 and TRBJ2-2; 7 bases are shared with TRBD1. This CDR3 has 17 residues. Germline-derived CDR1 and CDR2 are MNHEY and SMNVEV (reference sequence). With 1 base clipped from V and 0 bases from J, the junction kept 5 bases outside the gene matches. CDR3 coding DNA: TGTGCCAGCAGTTTATACCCCGGGACAGCGAACACCGGGGAGCTGTTTTTT. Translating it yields CASSLYPGTANTGELFF.

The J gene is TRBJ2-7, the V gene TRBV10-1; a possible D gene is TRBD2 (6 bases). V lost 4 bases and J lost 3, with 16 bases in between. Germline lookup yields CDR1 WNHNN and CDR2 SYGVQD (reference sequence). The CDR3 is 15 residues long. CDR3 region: CASSGGGITSYEQYF. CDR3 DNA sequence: TGCGCCAGCAGTGGGGGCGGGATAACCAGCTACGAGCAGTACTTC.

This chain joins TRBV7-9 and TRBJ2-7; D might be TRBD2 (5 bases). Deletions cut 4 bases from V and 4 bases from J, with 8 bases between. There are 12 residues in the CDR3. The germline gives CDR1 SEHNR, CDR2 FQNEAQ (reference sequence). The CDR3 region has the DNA TGTGCCAGCAGCTCCGACTATTACGAGCAGTACTTC. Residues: CASSSDYYEQYF.

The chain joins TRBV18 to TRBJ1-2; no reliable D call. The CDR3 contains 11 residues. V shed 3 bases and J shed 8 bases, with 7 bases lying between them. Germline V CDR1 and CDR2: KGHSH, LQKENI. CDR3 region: CASSPGDGYTF. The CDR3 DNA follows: TGTGCCAGCTCACCGGGAGACGGCTACACCTTC.

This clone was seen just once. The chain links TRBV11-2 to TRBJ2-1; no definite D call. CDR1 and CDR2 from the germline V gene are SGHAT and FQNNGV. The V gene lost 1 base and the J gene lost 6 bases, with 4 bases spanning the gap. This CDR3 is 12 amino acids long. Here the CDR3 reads CASSLGVNEQFF. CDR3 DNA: TGTGCCAGCAGCTTAGGGGTCAATGAGCAGTTCTTC.

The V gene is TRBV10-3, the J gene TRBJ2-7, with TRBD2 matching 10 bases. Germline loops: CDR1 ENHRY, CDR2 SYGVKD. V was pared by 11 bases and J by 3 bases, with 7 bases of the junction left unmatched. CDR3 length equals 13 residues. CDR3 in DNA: TGTGCCTCCAGAGGGACTAGCGTCTACGAGCAGTACTTC. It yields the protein CASRGTSVYEQYF.

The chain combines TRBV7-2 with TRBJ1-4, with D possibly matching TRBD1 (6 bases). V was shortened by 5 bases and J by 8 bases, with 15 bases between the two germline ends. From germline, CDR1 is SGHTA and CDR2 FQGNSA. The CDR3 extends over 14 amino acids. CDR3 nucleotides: TGTGCCAGCAGCCCGGACAGCGGGGAGGAAAAACTGTTTTTT. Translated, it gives CASSPDSGEEKLFF.

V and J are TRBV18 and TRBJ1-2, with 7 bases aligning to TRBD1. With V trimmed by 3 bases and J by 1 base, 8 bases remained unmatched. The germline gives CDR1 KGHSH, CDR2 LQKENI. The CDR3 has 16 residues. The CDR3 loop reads CASSPPNRGDNYGYTF. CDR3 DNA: TGTGCCAGCTCACCCCCGAACAGGGGAGATAACTATGGCTACACCTTC.

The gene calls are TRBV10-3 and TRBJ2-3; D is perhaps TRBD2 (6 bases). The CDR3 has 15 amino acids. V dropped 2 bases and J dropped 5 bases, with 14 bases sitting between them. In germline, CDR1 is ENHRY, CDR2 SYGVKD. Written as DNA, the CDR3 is TGTGCCATCAGTGAGAGGGTTACTAGCCGAGATACGCAGTATTTT. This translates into CAISERVTSRDTQYF.

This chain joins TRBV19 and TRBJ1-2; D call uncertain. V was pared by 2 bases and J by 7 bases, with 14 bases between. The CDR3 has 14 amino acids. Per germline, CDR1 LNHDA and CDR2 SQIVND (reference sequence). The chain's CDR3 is CASSIPGSGGGYTF. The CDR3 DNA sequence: TGTGCCAGTAGTATACCAGGATCGGGTGGTGGCTACACCTTC.

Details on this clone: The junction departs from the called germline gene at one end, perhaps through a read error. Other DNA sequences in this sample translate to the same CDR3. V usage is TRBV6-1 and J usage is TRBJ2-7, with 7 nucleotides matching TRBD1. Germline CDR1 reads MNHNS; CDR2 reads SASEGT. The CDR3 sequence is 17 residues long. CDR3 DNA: TGTGCCAGTAGTGAAGATTTGTCGACAGGGTATTGGTACGAGCAGTACTTC. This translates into CASSEDLSTGYWYEQYF.

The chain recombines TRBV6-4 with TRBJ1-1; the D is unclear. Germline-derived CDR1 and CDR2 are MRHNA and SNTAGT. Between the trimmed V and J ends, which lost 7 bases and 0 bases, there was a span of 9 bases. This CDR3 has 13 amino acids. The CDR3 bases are TGTGCCAGCAAACTGAACATGAACACTGAAGCTTTCTTT. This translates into CASKLNMNTEAFF.

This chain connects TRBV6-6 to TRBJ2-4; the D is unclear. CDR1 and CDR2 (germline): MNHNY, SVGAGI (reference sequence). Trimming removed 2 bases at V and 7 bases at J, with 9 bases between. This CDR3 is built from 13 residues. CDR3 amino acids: CASSYDLGNIQYF. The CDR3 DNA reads TGTGCCAGCAGTTACGATCTCGGTAACATTCAGTACTTC.

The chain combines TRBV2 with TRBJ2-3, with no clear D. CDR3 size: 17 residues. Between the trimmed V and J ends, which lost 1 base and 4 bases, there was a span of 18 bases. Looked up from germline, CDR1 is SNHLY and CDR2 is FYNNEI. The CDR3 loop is CASSEGPSSVFADTQYF. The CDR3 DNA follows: TGTGCCAGCAGTGAAGGTCCTAGTTCGGTATTCGCAGATACGCAGTATTTT.

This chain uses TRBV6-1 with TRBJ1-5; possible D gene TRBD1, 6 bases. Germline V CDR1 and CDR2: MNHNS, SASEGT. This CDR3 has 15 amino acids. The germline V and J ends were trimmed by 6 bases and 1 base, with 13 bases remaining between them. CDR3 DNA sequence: TGTGCCAGCAGGCGACAGGTCCAAAGCAATCAGCCCCAGCATTTT. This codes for CASRRQVQSNQPQHF.

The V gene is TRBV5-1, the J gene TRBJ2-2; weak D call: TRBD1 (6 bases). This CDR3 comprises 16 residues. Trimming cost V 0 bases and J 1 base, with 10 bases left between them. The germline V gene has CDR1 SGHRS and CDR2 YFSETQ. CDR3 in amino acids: CASSLVGARNTGELFF. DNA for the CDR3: TGCGCCAGCAGCTTGGTGGGGGCAAGGAACACCGGGGAGCTGTTTTTT.

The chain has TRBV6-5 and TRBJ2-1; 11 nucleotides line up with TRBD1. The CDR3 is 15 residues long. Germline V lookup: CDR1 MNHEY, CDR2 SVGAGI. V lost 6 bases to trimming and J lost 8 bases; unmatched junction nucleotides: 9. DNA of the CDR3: TGTGCCAGCAGCCGACCGGGACAGGGGGTGTATGAGCAGTTCTTC. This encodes CASSRPGQGVYEQFF.

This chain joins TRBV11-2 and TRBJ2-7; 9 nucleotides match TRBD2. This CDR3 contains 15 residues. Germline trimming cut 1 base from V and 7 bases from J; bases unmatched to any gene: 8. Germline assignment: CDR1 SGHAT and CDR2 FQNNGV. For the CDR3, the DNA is TGTGCCAGCAGCTTAGGCCGGACTAGCGTAGTTGAGCAGTACTTC. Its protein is CASSLGRTSVVEQYF.